These 15 T cell receptor beta chains were all obtained from the same sample, sequenced in a study of T-cell reconstitution after alpha-beta-depleted transplantation in children. Unique molecular identifiers featured in how the TCRbeta library was prepared. Each CDR3 protein is one row after TCRdb ran MiXCR on the PCR reads. The sample holds under 750,000 distinct CDR3 sequences, 23% seen once. The sample was PBMCs, mostly from graft donor cells, taken 360 days after TCRalphabeta/CD19-depleted stem cell transplant. Receptors originate from a boy in the first two years of life who had a stem cell transplant for acute myeloid leukemia, so the T cells may come from the graft donor.

The rearrangement joins TRBV10-3 to TRBJ1-5, with D hard to call. V was pared by 5 bases and J by 4 bases, with 9 bases between. Germline V gene sequence: CDR1 ENHRY, CDR2 SYGVKD. This CDR3 has 13 amino acids. The CDR3 sequence: CAISTDGNQPQHF. CDR3 nucleotides: TGTGCCATCAGTACGGACGGTAATCAGCCCCAGCATTTT.

This clonotype was seen a handful of times. The chain joins TRBV15 to TRBJ2-3, with 7 positions matching TRBD2. This CDR3 spans 18 amino acids. Germline V gives CDR1 LNHNV, CDR2 YYDKDF (reference sequence). After removal of 0 bases from V and 3 bases from J, the junction contained 12 bases not matched to a gene. In DNA, the CDR3 is TGTGCCACCAGCAGAGATAAGTCCCGACTAGCAGTAACAGATACGCAGTATTTT. Translated, it gives CATSRDKSRLAVTDTQYF. Full variable domain (remainder filled in from reference TRBV15 and TRBJ2-3): DAMVIQNPRYQVTQFGKPVTLSCSQTLNHNVMYWYQQKSSQAPKLLFHYYDKDFNNEADTPDNFQSRRPNTSFCFLDIRSPGLGDTAMYLCATSRDKSRLAVTDTQYFGPGTRLTVL.

This clonotype was detected only a few times. The rearrangement uses TRBV20-1 and TRBJ2-7; 7 bases align to TRBD1. J was trimmed by 4 bases and V by 2 bases; bases with no gene match: 5. Germline V gene lookup returns CDR1 DFQATT and CDR2 SNEGSKA (reference sequence). This CDR3 is 13 amino acids long. The CDR3 protein is CSARSGQTYEQYV. For the CDR3, the DNA is TGCAGTGCTAGATCGGGACAGACTTACGAGCAGTACGTC.

This clonotype appeared many times. This sequence joins TRBV29-1 and TRBJ2-3, with TRBD2 as a possible D gene (6 bases). CDR1 is SQVTM, CDR2 ANQGSEA, per germline. The CDR3 runs to 16 residues. V shed 8 bases and J shed 3 bases, with 24 bases lying between them. CDR3 region: CSLTRGLPPGTDTQYF. In DNA form, the CDR3 reads TGCAGCCTCACGAGGGGACTGCCTCCCGGGACAGATACGCAGTATTTT.

This clonotype was detected many times. This chain links TRBV20-1 with TRBJ2-7; perhaps TRBD1 as D (6 bases). Germline loops: CDR1 DFQATT, CDR2 SNEGSKA (reference sequence). The CDR3 is 14 residues long. V lost 6 bases to trimming and J lost 3 bases, with 18 bases between them. DNA for the CDR3: TGCAGTGCCAAGACAGGCTCCGGGGTCTACGAGCAGTACTTC. It yields the protein CSAKTGSGVYEQYF.

This clonotype has ten or more counts. The rearrangement links TRBV29-1 to TRBJ1-1; D is unresolved. Trimming shortened V by 4 bases and J by 5 bases, and 17 bases separated the two germline ends. Germline CDR1 and CDR2: SQVTM and ANQGSEA. The CDR3 is made up of 14 amino acids. The CDR3 coding sequence is TGCAGCGTTGCGCGTTTCCTTAGCGGGACTGAAGCTTTCTTT. Translated: CSVARFLSGTEAFF.

This clonotype was seen only a few times. The V and J genes are TRBV6-1 and TRBJ1-3; weak D call: TRBD1 (5 bases). This CDR3 is built from 15 residues. Germline loops: CDR1 MNHNS, CDR2 SASEGT. V was cut by 0 bases and J by 0 bases, with 6 bases left in between. The CDR3 spells CASSEARGSGNTIYF. In DNA form, the CDR3 reads TGTGCCAGCAGTGAAGCAAGGGGCTCTGGAAACACCATATATTTT.

The J gene is TRBJ2-1, the V gene TRBV5-1, with a weak D call TRBD2 (6 bases). The germline V gene encodes CDR1 SGHRS and CDR2 YFSETQ. V lost 5 bases to trimming and J lost 7 bases, with 13 bases between them. The CDR3 has 13 residues. This CDR3 reads CASSDEGRNEQFF. CDR3 nucleotide sequence: TGCGCCAGCAGTGACGAAGGGAGGAATGAGCAGTTCTTC.

This chain uses TRBV28 with TRBJ2-7, with unresolved D. The V gene's germline CDR1 is MDHEN and CDR2 SYDVKM. This CDR3 is 13 amino acids long. Trimming cost V 7 bases and J 3 bases, with 13 bases left between them. The CDR3 region is CASNKQTDYEQYV. The CDR3 bases are TGTGCCAGCAACAAACAGACCGACTACGAGCAGTACGTC.

Remarks on this clonotype: One end of the junction fails to match germline, which may point to a read error. The chain uses TRBV20-1 and TRBJ2-5; 13 nucleotides align to TRBD2. Per the germline V gene, CDR1 is DFQATT and CDR2 is SNEGSKA (reference sequence). This CDR3 is built from 16 residues. The CDR3 reads CCAPRLAGGFRETQYF. CDR3 coding DNA: TGCTGTGCTCCGCGACTAGCGGGGGGCTTCCGGGAGACCCAGTACTTC.

This rearrangement joins TRBV20-1 to TRBJ1-5; D unresolved. The CDR3 has 10 amino acids. Looked up from germline, CDR1 is DFQATT and CDR2 is SNEGSKA (reference sequence). V was cut by 3 bases and J by 7 bases, with 4 bases left in between. CDR3 residues: CSASSQPQHF. The CDR3 nucleotides read TGCAGTGCTAGTTCCCAGCCCCAGCATTTT.

Many counts were recorded for this clonotype. V gene TRBV29-1 combines with J gene TRBJ2-7; the match to TRBD1 covers 8 bases. The CDR3 is 13 residues long. CDR1 is SQVTM, CDR2 ANQGSEA, per germline. V lost 6 bases to trimming and J lost 7 bases; unmatched junction nucleotides: 11. CDR3 in DNA: TGCAGCGTACGGACAGGGAGTACGGGGGAGCAGTACTTC. Translating gives CSVRTGSTGEQYF.

The table lists this clonotype with many counts. The chain uses TRBV29-1 and TRBJ1-1; 7 bases are a match to TRBD1. Germline V CDR1 and CDR2: SQVTM, ANQGSEA. The CDR3 has 12 residues. V was clipped by 2 bases and J by 4 bases; unmatched bases: 1. The CDR3 protein is CSVEQGGTEAFF. CDR3 nucleotide sequence: TGCAGCGTTGAACAGGGGGGCACTGAAGCTTTCTTT.

V usage is TRBV11-3 and J usage is TRBJ1-2; no firm D call. This CDR3 spans 13 amino acids. Trimming stripped 5 bases from V and 3 bases from J, with 10 bases between. The germline V gene encodes CDR1 SGHNT and CDR2 YENEEA. The CDR3 is CASSGKEDYGYTF. The CDR3 DNA is TGTGCCAGCAGCGGAAAGGAGGACTATGGCTACACCTTC.

This clonotype was seen at least ten times. The chain carries TRBV12-3 or TRBV12-4 and TRBJ2-3; D is ambiguous. V lost 3 bases, J lost 6 bases, and 16 bases lay in between. CDR3 length equals 15 residues. CDR3 sequence reads: CASSFASTSGDTQYF. CDR3 nucleotide sequence: TGTGCCAGCAGTTTCGCCTCGACTTCCGGGGATACGCAGTATTTT.